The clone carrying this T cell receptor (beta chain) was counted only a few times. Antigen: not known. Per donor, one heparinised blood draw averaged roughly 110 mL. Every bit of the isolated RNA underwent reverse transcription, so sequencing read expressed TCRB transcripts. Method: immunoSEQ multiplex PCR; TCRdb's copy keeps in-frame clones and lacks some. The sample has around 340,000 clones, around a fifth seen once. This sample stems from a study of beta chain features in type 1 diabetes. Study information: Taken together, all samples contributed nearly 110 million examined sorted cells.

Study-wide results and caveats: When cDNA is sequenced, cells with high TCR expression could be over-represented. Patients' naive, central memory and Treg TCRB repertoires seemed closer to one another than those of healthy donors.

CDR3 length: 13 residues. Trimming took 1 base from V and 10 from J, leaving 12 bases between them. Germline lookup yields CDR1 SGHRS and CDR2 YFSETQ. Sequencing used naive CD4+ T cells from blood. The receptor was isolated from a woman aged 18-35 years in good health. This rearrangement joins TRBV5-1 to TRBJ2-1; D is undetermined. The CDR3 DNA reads TGCGCCAGCAGCTTGCCATCCCCGCGGGAGCAGTTCTTC. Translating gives CASSLPSPREQFF.